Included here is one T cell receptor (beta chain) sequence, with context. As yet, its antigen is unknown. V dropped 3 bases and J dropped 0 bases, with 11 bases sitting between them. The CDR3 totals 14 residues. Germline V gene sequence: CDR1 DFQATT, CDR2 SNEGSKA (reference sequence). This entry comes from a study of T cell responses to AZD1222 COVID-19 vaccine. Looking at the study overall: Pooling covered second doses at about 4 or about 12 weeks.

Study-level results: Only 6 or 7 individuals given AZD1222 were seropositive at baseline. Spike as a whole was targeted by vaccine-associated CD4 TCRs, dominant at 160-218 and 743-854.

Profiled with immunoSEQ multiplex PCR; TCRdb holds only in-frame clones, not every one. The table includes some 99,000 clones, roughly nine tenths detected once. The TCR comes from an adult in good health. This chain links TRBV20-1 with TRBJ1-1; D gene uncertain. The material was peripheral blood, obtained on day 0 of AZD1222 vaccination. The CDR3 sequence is CSASWGTMNTEAFF. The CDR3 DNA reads TGCAGTGCTAGTTGGGGAACCATGAACACTGAAGCTTTCTTT.